Below, one T cell receptor beta chain is given with its context. The CDR3 spans 13 residues. Germline CDR1 is LNHDA and CDR2 is SQIVND (reference sequence). The V end was cut by 2 bases, the J end by 4 bases, with 6 bases between. Documented treatment: some 19 received Ad26.COV2.S at low or high dose, single or two shots; roughly five received placebo; per-sample allocation not given. Day 63 after the first vaccine or placebo injection was the time point for sampling. Within Boston, the person who donated was an adult of 18-55 years. The repertoire was sequenced with immunoSEQ multiplex PCR; TCRdb's copy has only in-frame clones and lacks some. The data contain around 300,000 clones, about 89% of them singletons. The data derive from a study of Ad26.COV2.S vaccination and SARS-CoV-2 variants.

This clonotype was obtained from a person between 18 and 65 years old who received the Ad26.COV2.S COVID-19 vaccine or a placebo. J is TRBJ1-5 and V is TRBV19; no firm D call. This material consisted of peripheral blood, taken in a trial of Ad26.COV2.S vaccine versus placebo. The CDR3 sequence: CASSISGNQPQHF. Written as DNA, the CDR3 is TGTGCCAGTAGTATAAGTGGGAATCAGCCCCAGCATTTT.